Listed here are 5 T cell receptor beta chains from one sample, sequenced in a study of blood T cell repertoires in COVID-19. Sequencing was performed with immunoSEQ multiplex PCR; in TCRdb, only in-frame clones are kept and a portion is missing. The table has approximately 70,000 clones, around 86% seen once; the top ten hold 6.6%. Material: peripheral blood. These receptors came from a man aged 50 or older with active COVID-19.

This chain joins TRBV29-1 and TRBJ1-2, with 8 nucleotides matching TRBD1. V shed 4 bases, J shed 8 bases, and the junction held 9 bases outside the gene matches. The CDR3 extends over 13 amino acids. The germline gives CDR1 SQVTM, CDR2 ANQGSEA. The CDR3 spells CSVGARTGPGYTF. In DNA form, the CDR3 reads TGCAGCGTTGGAGCCAGGACAGGGCCAGGCTACACCTTC.

The CDR3 reads CASSLPYSTVNEQFF. As DNA, the CDR3 is TGTGCCAGCAGTTTACCTTATTCGACTGTCAATGAGCAGTTCTTC. V and J are TRBV27 and TRBJ2-1; D is undetermined. This CDR3 region has 15 residues. CDR1 and CDR2 from the germline V gene are MNHEY and SMNVEV (reference sequence). Trimming took 2 bases from V and 6 from J, leaving 14 bases between them.

V gene TRBV19 combines with J gene TRBJ2-5; 10 bases map to TRBD1. Germline-derived CDR1 and CDR2 are LNHDA and SQIVND (reference sequence). The CDR3 spans 16 residues. Germline trimming cut 4 bases from V and 1 base from J; bases unmatched to any gene: 6. The CDR3 protein is CASSRGDRGFQETQYF. Here the CDR3 DNA reads TGTGCCAGTAGTAGGGGGGACAGGGGATTCCAAGAGACCCAGTACTTC.

The chain carries TRBV6-2 or TRBV6-3 and TRBJ1-2; D not certain. Germline values: CDR1 MNHEY, CDR2 SVGEGT. The CDR3 has 15 amino acids. The V and J ends lost 4 bases and 0 bases respectively, with 12 bases between them. The CDR3 bases are TGTGCCAGCAGTTCGGAGACGAGGGCTAACTATGGCTACACCTTC. The encoded protein is CASSSETRANYGYTF.

The chain carries TRBV7-2 and TRBJ2-7; TRBD2 agrees at 7 bases. Germline values: CDR1 SGHTA, CDR2 FQGNSA. This CDR3 region has 16 residues. J gave up 7 bases and V 5 bases, and 17 bases lay outside the gene matches. The CDR3 DNA reads as TGTGCCAGCAGCCCCCAGGGAGGGTTACCTCTGTTTGAGCAGTACTTC. It codes for CASSPQGGLPLFEQYF.